This paragraph reports one T cell receptor beta chain. The antigen is undetermined. Mismatch with germline at one junction end may stem from a read error. The PBMCs were taken from over 9.5 ml of fresh peripheral blood. The study amplified TCR beta CDR3 regions using RNA transcripts. RT-PCR was first run with HTBI primers, then multiplex PCR in a second round. MiXCR, run by TCRdb on the multiplex PCR reads, gives a single entry per CDR3 protein. Of about 740,000 distinct CDR3 sequences listed, 40% are singletons. These data belong to a study of Graves' ophthalmopathy and Graves' hyperthyroidism. Study summary: The collection of peripheral blood took place at initial diagnosis, before any treatment. Findings and caveats of the study: Thyroid clonotypes that were expanded above 0.001 frequency mostly also appeared in blood.

This TCR was sampled from an adult man with Graves' ophthalmopathy. Specimen: peripheral blood.

In DNA, the CDR3 is TGTGCCAGTAGTATAAACTCTGGGGCCAACGTCCTGACCTTC. This encodes CASSINSGANVLTF. V and J are TRBV19 and TRBJ2-6; maybe TRBD1 (5 bases). The CDR3 runs 14 residues. CDR1 LNHDA and CDR2 SQIVND come from the germline V gene (reference sequence).